This TCR beta chain came from a study of cytomegalovirus exposure and HLA in healthy donors. Overall study results and limits: Earlier analysis found most TCR beta V segments productive about 87% or about 30% of the time. Reports indicated that the classifier achieved high specificity and sensitivity in diagnosing cytomegalovirus status. At a 0.05 false discovery rate, a later analysis found 18,000 or so TCR beta sequences to be associated with HLA alleles. CMV serostatus stood as the only immune exposure information on hand.

With 60 Vbeta and 13 Jbeta primers, the PCR was carried out. Sequenced by immunoSEQ multiplex PCR; TCRdb stores in-frame clones only, minus some. The data contain some 180,000 clones, about 83% of them seen just once; the ten biggest clones take up 2.9%. Note on this clone: The antigen remains unidentified.

Germline-derived CDR1 and CDR2 are MNHNS and SASEGT. CDR3 size: 15 residues. V lost 10 bases to trimming and J lost 0 bases, with 17 bases between them. This sequence was found in a female donor in good health and CMV-seronegative. Sequenced material: PBMCs. The chain joins TRBV6-1 to TRBJ2-3, with TRBD1 as a possible D gene (6 bases). DNA of the CDR3: TGTGCCACTTTAACCGGGACACGCAGCACAGATACGCAGTATTTT. As protein: CATLTGTRSTDTQYF.